These 2 T cell receptor beta chains originate from one sample sequenced in a study of blood T cells in healthy people across ages. Next came a second PCR, run for roughly 6 to 11 cycles, which used a sample-barcoded 5' primer along with a J-beta primer mix. TCRdb analysed the 5' RACE reads with MiXCR anew, one entry per CDR3 protein. The sample lists about 1,500,000 distinct CDR3 sequences; 28% were seen once. The sequencing sample was made of blood. The receptor set was obtained from a woman aged 30 to 39 in good health.

In the case of this clonotype: No DNA is shown, since the ends of the CDR3 on it are uncertain; the CDR3 is the one TCRdb lists. The V call is TRBV29-1, the J call TRBJ1-3. Per germline, CDR1 SQVTM and CDR2 ANQGSEA. From its first to its last residue, the CDR3 has 13 amino acids. The CDR3 region is CSGWAPGANTRYF.

The chain uses TRBV6-1 and TRBJ2-5; 11 bases are a match to TRBD2. This CDR3 has 13 residues. Germline V gene lookup returns CDR1 MNHNS and CDR2 SASEGT. The J segment lost 11 bases and the V segment lost 6 bases, leaving 8 bases of the junction unmatched. The CDR3 reads CASRLTSGKEQYF. Here the CDR3 DNA reads TGTGCCAGCAGATTGACTAGCGGGAAGGAGCAGTACTTC.